A selection of T cell receptor beta chains follows, all from one sample in a study of post-analysis software for immune sequencing data. Each CDR3 protein gets one entry after TCRdb re-called the PCR reads with MiXCR. The profile shows about 200,000 distinct CDR3 sequences, roughly 28% of them singletons. The specimen was blood. These receptors were obtained from a girl younger than 18 with multiple sclerosis. CDR3s include the opening cysteine and the closing phenylalanine or tryptophan. A D gene is named only where the DNA matches it firmly. Rows give clone size only sometimes, using once, few, many, or a class for an expanded clone.

TRBJ1-2,TRBD1,many,TRBV4-1,CASSHRQGGAYGYTF,TGCGCCAGCAGCCATCGACAGGGTGGTGCCTATGGCTACACCTTC
TRBJ2-1,TRBD2,many,TRBV4-1,CASNSRLADYNEQFF,TGCGCCAGCAACTCAAGACTAGCGGATTACAATGAGCAGTTCTTC
TRBJ1-2,-,-,TRBV20-1,CSGGGLKGYTF,TGCAGTGGTGGTGGGCTTAAGGGCTACACCTTC
TRBJ2-1,-,many,TRBV24-1,CATSDLILVWGERNEQFF,TGTGCCACCAGTGATTTGATCCTCGTCTGGGGAGAACGCAATGAGCAGTTCTTC
TRBJ1-4,TRBD1,many,TRBV18,CASSQQGKDEKLFF,TGTGCCAGCTCACAACAGGGGAAGGATGAAAAACTGTTTTTT
TRBJ2-1,TRBD2,-,TRBV2,CASSLAEYNEQFF,TGTGCCAGCAGTCTAGCGGAGTACAATGAGCAGTTCTTC
TRBJ2-3,-,many,TRBV20-1,CSARDHSGTTDTQYF,TGCAGTGCTAGAGATCACTCGGGAACCACAGATACGCAGTATTTT
TRBJ1-2,-,-,TRBV3-1,CASSHRSGLRDGYTF,TGTGCCAGCAGCCACAGATCGGGCCTCCGGGATGGCTACACCTTC
TRBJ1-2,-,-,TRBV27,CASSSPPIYGYTF,TGTGCCAGCAGTTCGCCTCCAATTTATGGCTACACCTTC
TRBJ1-6,-,many,TRBV20-1,CSAGGRSSYNSPLHF,TGCAGTGCGGGAGGCAGGAGCTCCTATAATTCACCCCTCCACTTT
TRBJ2-4,-,many,TRBV29-1,CSAEGENIQYF,TGCAGCGCGGAGGGGGAAAACATTCAGTACTTC
TRBJ1-2,-,-,TRBV28,CASSLLWYGYTF,TGTGCCAGCAGTTTATTGTGGTATGGCTACACCTTC
TRBJ2-7,TRBD1,few,TRBV3-1,CASSLLPGQVGSSYEQYF,TGTGCCAGCAGCCTCCTTCCGGGACAGGTGGGAAGCTCCTACGAGCAGTACTTC
TRBJ1-5,-,-,TRBV27,CASRRQGLLDQPQHF,TGTGCCAGCAGACGTCAGGGGCTTCTCGATCAGCCCCAGCATTTT
TRBJ1-2,TRBD1,-,TRBV15,CATGTAGGQSYGYTF,TGTGCCACCGGCACCGCAGGGGGCCAAAGCTATGGCTACACCTTC
TRBJ1-2,-,many,TRBV5-1,CASSRLGGNNYGYTF,TGCGCCAGCAGCCGCCTGGGGGGGAATAACTATGGCTACACCTTC
TRBJ1-2,-,-,TRBV29-1,CSAERTSNYGYTF,TGCAGCGCTGAGAGGACTTCTAACTATGGCTACACCTTC
TRBJ1-1,TRBD1,-,TRBV11-2,CASAIPGGTEAFF,TGTGCCAGCGCAATACCAGGGGGCACTGAAGCTTTCTTT
TRBJ2-7,-,many,TRBV12-3/TRBV12-4,CASSLGQPTSEQYF,TGTGCCAGCAGTTTGGGCCAGCCTACCTCCGAGCAGTACTTC
TRBJ2-5,-,few,TRBV29-1,CSVGVTEGETQYF,TGCAGCGTTGGTGTGACTGAGGGGGAGACCCAGTACTTC
TRBJ2-7,TRBD1,many,TRBV5-1,CASSSLDRVQPYEQYF,TGCGCCAGCAGCTCCCTGGACAGGGTGCAGCCCTACGAGCAGTACTTC
TRBJ2-5,TRBD1,many,TRBV28,CASSPTGGNWETQYF,TGTGCCAGCAGTCCAACAGGGGGCAATTGGGAGACCCAGTACTTC
TRBJ2-4,-,-,TRBV20-1,CSARRSVGAKNIQYF,TGCAGTGCTAGGCGCAGTGTGGGGGCCAAAAACATTCAGTACTTC
TRBJ2-1,TRBD2,few,TRBV5-1,CASSSSGVSYNEQFF,TGCGCCAGCAGCAGTAGCGGGGTAAGCTACAATGAGCAGTTCTTC
TRBJ2-1,-,many,TRBV29-1,CSVEDTEFF,TGCAGCGTTGAAGACACTGAGTTCTTC
TRBJ1-3,-,-,TRBV12-3/TRBV12-4,CASTDAGSFSGNTIYF,TGTGCCAGCACCGACGCAGGGAGTTTCTCTGGAAACACCATATATTTT
TRBJ2-2,-,few,TRBV7-2,CASSHTTRNTGELFF,TGTGCCAGCAGCCACACAACGCGGAACACCGGGGAGCTGTTTTTT
TRBJ2-7,-,-,TRBV5-1,CASSFESYEQYF,TGCGCCAGCAGCTTTGAGAGCTACGAGCAGTACTTC
TRBJ2-5,-,-,TRBV12-3/TRBV12-4,CASSRGSMETQYF,TGTGCCAGCAGTAGGGGGTCGATGGAGACCCAGTACTTC
TRBJ1-1,-,many,TRBV4-1,CASSQEGTAFF,TGCGCCAGCAGCCAAGAGGGAACGGCTTTCTTT
TRBJ2-3,TRBD1,-,TRBV15,CATSSTGESTDTQYF,TGTGCCACCAGCAGCACAGGGGAAAGCACAGATACGCAGTATTTT
TRBJ2-1,TRBD2,-,TRBV2,CASSLPDGAGDSWSYNEQFF,TGTGCCAGCAGCCTCCCGGATGGTGCGGGAGATTCGTGGTCCTACAATGAGCAGTTCTTC
TRBJ1-6,-,few,TRBV6-5,CASSSRGSPLHF,TGTGCCAGCAGTTCCCGCGGTTCACCCCTCCACTTT
TRBJ2-1,-,-,TRBV5-6,CASSPVAVPLYNEQFF,TGTGCCAGCAGCCCCGTAGCGGTACCACTCTACAATGAGCAGTTCTTC
TRBJ2-3,-,-,TRBV7-9,CASSTYIAGLGTDTQYF,TGTGCCAGCAGCACCTATATCGCAGGGTTGGGCACAGATACGCAGTATTTT
TRBJ2-1,TRBD2,many,TRBV10-3,CALGGGQGQFF,TGTGCCCTTGGGGGGGGTCAGGGGCAGTTCTTC
TRBJ2-7,-,-,TRBV11-2,CASNLKEYSEQYF,TGTGCCAGCAACTTAAAAGAGTACTCCGAGCAGTACTTC
TRBJ2-3,-,many,TRBV29-1,CSGGGGGTGGDTQYF,TGCAGCGGCGGGGGCGGCGGAACCGGGGGAGATACGCAGTATTTT
TRBJ2-5,-,-,TRBV5-1,CASSLATGRAETQYF,TGCGCCAGCAGCTTGGCAACAGGCAGGGCAGAGACCCAGTACTTC
TRBJ1-2,TRBD1,-,TRBV5-1,CASSFDRGPGGYTF,TGCGCCAGCAGCTTTGACAGGGGGCCCGGTGGCTACACCTTC
TRBJ1-5,-,many,TRBV5-6,CASSQAGAYSNQPQHF,TGTGCCAGCAGCCAGGCAGGCGCGTATAGCAATCAGCCCCAGCATTTT
TRBJ2-5,-,few,TRBV20-1,CSALKGTQYF,TGCAGTGCCCTCAAAGGGACCCAGTACTTC
TRBJ2-2,TRBD1,few,TRBV5-1,CASSPGQMNTGELFF,TGCGCCAGCAGCCCGGGACAGATGAACACCGGGGAGCTGTTTTTT
TRBJ1-5,-,-,TRBV6-2/TRBV6-3,CASSYSTQPQHF,TGTGCCAGCAGTTACTCGACTCAGCCCCAGCATTTT
TRBJ2-3,TRBD2,-,TRBV7-3,CASSSRGGRTDTQYF,TGTGCCAGCAGCTCCCGGGGGGGCCGCACAGATACGCAGTATTTT
TRBJ2-5,TRBD2,-,TRBV12-3/TRBV12-4,CASSFSASGGAGAQTQYF,TGTGCCAGCAGTTTTTCTGCTAGCGGGGGGGCCGGTGCCCAGACCCAGTACTTC
TRBJ1-1,-,few,TRBV20-1,CSAIPQTGTLRAEAFF,TGCAGTGCTATCCCTCAGACCGGGACTCTGAGGGCTGAAGCTTTCTTT
TRBJ2-7,TRBD1,-,TRBV28,CASSLGTGGLGEQYF,TGTGCCAGCAGTTTGGGGACAGGGGGCTTGGGCGAGCAGTACTTC
TRBJ2-3,-,many,TRBV5-1,CASSLVGGFTDTQYF,TGCGCCAGCAGCTTGGTTGGGGGGTTTACGGATACGCAGTATTTT
TRBJ2-6,-,many,TRBV29-1,CSVVASGANVLTF,TGCAGCGTTGTAGCCTCTGGGGCCAACGTCCTGACTTTC
TRBJ2-7,-,-,TRBV7-8,CASSYRRSLWGEQYF,TGTGCCAGCAGTTATCGACGGTCGCTCTGGGGCGAGCAGTACTTC
TRBJ2-1,-,many,TRBV12-3/TRBV12-4,CASSLGTYNEQFF,TGTGCCAGCAGTTTAGGGACCTACAATGAGCAGTTCTTC
TRBJ1-2,TRBD1,many,TRBV24-1,CATSATGTGNYGYTF,TGTGCCACCAGCGCCACCGGGACAGGGAACTATGGCTACACCTTC